This T cell receptor beta chain emerged from a study of blood T cells in healthy people across ages. This clonotype was counted a single time. Its antigen is unidentified. A junction end diverges from the germline sequence, so it may reflect a read error. Germline assignment: CDR1 ENHRY and CDR2 SYGVKD. The CDR3 runs 16 residues. With a J-beta primer mix and a sample-barcoded 5' primer, a second PCR ran about 6 to 11 cycles. TCRdb itself ran the 5' RACE reads through MiXCR, one entry per CDR3 protein. This sample yields 1 million or so distinct CDR3 sequences, of which around 45% are seen a single time; approximately 20% belongs to the top ten. Points from the study as a whole: Age brought a roughly linear fall in TCR beta diversity measured per million T cells. Fewer expanded clones and more diversity marked long-lived versus aged donors.

Donors ranged from about 6 to 95 years old and were healthy Caucasians in Russia. The sample taken for sequencing was blood. This chain connects TRBV10-3 to TRBJ2-2; D is perhaps TRBD1 (5 bases). The receptor's source is a woman between 55 and 75 years old in good health. The CDR3 reads CAISESGQGHTGELFF. The CDR3 DNA reads TGTGCCATCAGTGAGTCCGGTCAGGGCCACACTGGGGAGCTGTTTTTT.